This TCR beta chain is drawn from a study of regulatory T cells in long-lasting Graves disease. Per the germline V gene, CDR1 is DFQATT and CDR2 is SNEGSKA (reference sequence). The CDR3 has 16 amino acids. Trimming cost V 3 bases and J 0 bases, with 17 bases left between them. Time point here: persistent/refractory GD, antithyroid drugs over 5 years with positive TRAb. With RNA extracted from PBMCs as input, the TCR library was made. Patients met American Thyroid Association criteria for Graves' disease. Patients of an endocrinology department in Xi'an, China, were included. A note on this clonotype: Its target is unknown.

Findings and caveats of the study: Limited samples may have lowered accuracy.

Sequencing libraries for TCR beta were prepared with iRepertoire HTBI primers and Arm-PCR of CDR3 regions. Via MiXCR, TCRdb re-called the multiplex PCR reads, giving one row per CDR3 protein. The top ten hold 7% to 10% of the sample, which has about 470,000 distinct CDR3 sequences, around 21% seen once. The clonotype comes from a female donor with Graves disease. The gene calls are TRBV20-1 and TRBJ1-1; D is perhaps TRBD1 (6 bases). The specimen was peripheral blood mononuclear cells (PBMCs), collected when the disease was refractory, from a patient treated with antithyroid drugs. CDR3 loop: CSARAFRGTMNTEAFF. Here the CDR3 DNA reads TGCAGTGCTAGGGCCTTCAGGGGAACCATGAACACTGAAGCTTTCTTT.